This note documents a single T cell receptor (beta chain) sequence. What this receptor recognizes is not known. The sample holds no much larger clone one base away, and base qualities are not on file. At one collaborating source in Seattle, patients were enrolled during active infection and were followed longitudinally through the course of disease. The collaborating institutions used their own protocols to collect whole blood in K2EDTA tubes. For TCRbeta analysis, collaborators shipped samples in one of three forms: frozen whole blood, isolated PBMCs, or DNA extracted from either of those sample types. V loses 8 bases of germline sequence and J loses 4 bases, and the interval between the two ends is 6 bases. Taken from cysteine to phenylalanine, the CDR3 has 12 residues. Only the CDR3 DNA stays, 36 bases, in frame from base 1. The germline V gene sets CDR1 to MNHEY and CDR2 to SVGAGI. The data stem from a study of blood T cell repertoires in COVID-19 (dated by TCRdb to the early 2020s). Concerning the study at large: The collaborator samples originated in the United States, Italy and Spain and spanned the acute and convalescent phases of COVID-19. Where available, HLA class I and class II types were taken from metadata supplied by the sample provider and were not determined by assay-based typing. Deeply sampled blood TCRbeta repertoires from subjects exposed to, actively infected with, or recovered from COVID-19 were included in the dataset. The samples were drawn from the first 160 participants of the ongoing ImmuneRACE study and from under 1,500 subjects provided by 6 global collaborators. The prospective study material was composed of cDNA or gDNA derived from T cells, B-cell-depleted T cells, or PBMCs. Nearly every sample came with metadata listing a de-identified subject ID, COVID-19 status, age in years and sex. The repertoires were released in a freely available public database intended as a resource for research on the immune response to SARS-CoV-2.

TCRbeta CDR3 regions were amplified from genomic DNA using the immunoSEQ Assay, a bias-controlled multiplex PCR. The original methods were these. The number of nucleated cells in each sample was estimated by amplification of reference gene primers within the assay. Sequence reads were collapsed and filtered to measure the absolute abundance of every unique TCRbeta CDR3 rearrangement. For each sample, productive Simpson clonality was calculated by taking the square root of Simpson's diversity index across productive rearrangements. Sourced from immuneACCESS, this table was stored by TCRdb with only in-frame sequences that have V and J called. A share of the clones is absent; for the studies checked, an unresolved V gene accounts for under half, and the remainder has no known explanation. That table furnishes V, J and clone size, whereas the DNA furnished D and trimming. This sample has about 300,000 clones in its table, and about nine tenths of those were observed once. The top ten hold over 1.5% of the sample.

Broad study findings and their caveats: Clinical and demographic metadata were provided uncurated, with the amount varying by source and participant.

The chain employs TRBV6-5 and TRBJ1-6, with no D gene named confidently. The sequencing sample was made of peripheral blood. The clonotype was recovered from a woman younger than 45 with COVID-19, enrolled during active disease. The DNA sequence is as follows: TGTGCCAGCCTGAGTTATAATTCACCCCTCCACTTT. This sequence encodes CASLSYNSPLHF.